The clone carrying this TCR beta chain was seen ten or more times. Its antigen is not known. Hyperthyroidism patients had new diagnoses, durations under 2 months, and ages of 18 to 65. Clinical symptoms, serum thyroxine, TRAb, thyroid ultrasound and orbital computed tomography formed the basis of diagnosis. The sample originates from a study of Graves' ophthalmopathy and Graves' hyperthyroidism. General study results and limits: Appearing in blood as well were most expanded thyroid clonotypes above 0.001 frequency.

The sequenced template was RNA, covering the TCR beta CDR3 region. RT-PCR was first run with HTBI primers, then multiplex PCR in a second round. TCRdb ran MiXCR on the multiplex PCR reads and lists one entry per CDR3 protein. The top ten clones hold roughly 4.5% of a sample with 580,000 or so distinct CDR3 sequences, roughly 40% of them seen once. CDR3 length: 15 amino acids. Germline V gives CDR1 SNHLY, CDR2 FYNNEI. Trimming removed 7 bases at V and 0 bases at J, with 13 bases between. Material for sequencing was peripheral blood or thyroid tissue (not recorded which). The receptor was derived from an adult man with Graves' hyperthyroidism. The chain combines TRBV2 with TRBJ1-3, with TRBD1 as a possible D gene (5 bases). This CDR3 reads CASKRDGNSGNTIYF. The CDR3 coding sequence is TGTGCCAGCAAGAGGGACGGCAACTCTGGAAACACCATATATTTT.